One sample yielded the 26 T cell receptor beta chains listed below, sequenced in a study of blood T cells in healthy people across ages. PCR was performed a second time for about 7 to 11 cycles using a sample-barcoded 5' primer and a J-beta primer mix. Using its own MiXCR run on the 5' RACE reads, TCRdb lists one record per CDR3 protein. Found here are 790,000 or so distinct CDR3 sequences, about 46% of them singletons; the top ten hold 15% to 20%. Sample: blood. Receptor source: a man older than 75 in good health.

This clonotype showed up many times. This chain uses TRBV29-1 with TRBJ2-5; D may be TRBD2 (6 bases). V was pared by 1 base and J by 5 bases, with 11 bases between. Germline V gene data show CDR1 as SQVTM and CDR2 as ANQGSEA. The CDR3 sequence is 13 residues long. CDR3 amino acids: CSVEAGSGETQYF. The CDR3 region has the DNA TGCAGCGTTGAAGCCGGGAGTGGTGAGACCCAGTACTTC.

This clonotype showed up just a few times. This chain joins TRBV6-2 or TRBV6-3 and TRBJ2-7; 9 bases are a match to TRBD2. Trimming cost V 5 bases and J 6 bases; bases outside gene matches: 8. The CDR3 has 14 residues. Germline assignment: CDR1 MNHEY and CDR2 SVGEGT. CDR3 loop: CASSDLAGSLEQYF. CDR3 coding DNA: TGTGCCAGCAGTGATCTAGCGGGAAGTCTCGAGCAGTACTTC.

This clonotype was counted once. The V call is TRBV24-1, the J call TRBJ2-1; 7 nucleotides match TRBD2. Germline V gives CDR1 KGHDR, CDR2 SFDVKD. Unmatched junction bases numbered 11, after V lost 7 bases and J lost 9 bases. The CDR3 is 14 amino acids. CDR3 loop: CATSSGIRVSEQFF. DNA of the CDR3: TGTGCCACCAGCAGCGGGATTCGGGTCAGTGAGCAGTTCTTC.

V gene TRBV29-1 combines with J gene TRBJ2-1, with TRBD2 identical over 11 bases. The CDR3 has 18 amino acids. V gave up 6 bases and J gave up 4 bases; unmatched junction bases: 17. Germline assignment: CDR1 SQVTM and CDR2 ANQGSEA. CDR3 bases: TGCAGCGTCCGTCATAGCGGGAGGGCCGGTACTGGGTACAATGAGCAGTTCTTC. Encoded protein: CSVRHSGRAGTGYNEQFF.

At least ten counts were recorded for this clonotype. V gene TRBV24-1 combines with J gene TRBJ2-5, with a possible D match to TRBD1 (7 bases). V shed 4 bases and J shed 4 bases, with 18 bases lying between them. The CDR3 consists of 16 residues. In germline, CDR1 is KGHDR, CDR2 SFDVKD. The CDR3 loop reads CATSDPTGRFRETQYF. As DNA, the CDR3 is TGTGCCACCAGTGACCCGACAGGGAGGTTCCGAGAGACCCAGTACTTC.

V gene TRBV10-3 combines with J gene TRBJ2-3, with 8 bases fitting TRBD2. In germline, CDR1 is ENHRY, CDR2 SYGVKD. The CDR3 sequence is 14 residues long. V lost 8 bases and J lost 4; bases outside the gene matches: 8. CDR3 protein: CAIGTAGEADTQYF. The CDR3 region has the DNA TGTGCCATCGGAACAGCGGGAGAGGCAGATACGCAGTATTTT.

This clonotype has more than one count but fewer than ten. The V gene is TRBV27, the J gene TRBJ2-1; TRBD2 aligns across 9 bases. Germline V gene sequence: CDR1 MNHEY, CDR2 SMNVEV (reference sequence). The CDR3 runs to 16 residues. V lost 7 bases, J lost 4 bases, and 11 bases stayed unmatched. The CDR3 here is CASTRTSAPFYNEQFF. CDR3 nucleotides: TGTGCCAGCACCCGGACTAGCGCCCCTTTTTACAATGAGCAGTTCTTC.

The CDR3 loop is CASSLFPPGTAHYEQYF. The CDR3 nucleotides are TGTGCCAGCAGCTTATTCCCCCCCGGGACAGCACACTACGAGCAGTACTTC. The J gene is TRBJ2-7, the V gene TRBV7-2, with TRBD1 matching over 7 bases. Unmatched junction bases numbered 13, after V lost 2 bases and J lost 3 bases. The CDR3 sequence is 17 residues long. Germline CDR1 SGHTA, CDR2 FQGNSA.

The chain is built from TRBV29-1 and TRBJ2-1; the match to TRBD1 covers 10 bases. V shed 1 base, J shed 7 bases, and the junction held 1 base outside the gene matches. CDR1 SQVTM and CDR2 ANQGSEA come from the germline V gene. CDR3 length: 13 residues. CDR3 bases: TGCAGCGTTGAAGCGGGACAGGGGAATGAGCAGTTCTTC. Translating gives CSVEAGQGNEQFF.

This sequence joins TRBV29-1 and TRBJ2-7, with D perhaps matching TRBD2 (7 bases). Trimming took off 6 bases at V and 6 bases at J, with 18 bases between the two ends. The CDR3 spans 13 residues. The germline CDR1 and CDR2 sequences are SQVTM and ANQGSEA. The CDR3 bases are TGCAGCGTGGGGAGGGGGGGAATCGGCGAGCAGTACTTC. Its translation: CSVGRGGIGEQYF.

V is TRBV20-1 and J is TRBJ2-1; the match to TRBD2 covers 8 bases. CDR3 size: 16 residues. Germline CDR1 and CDR2: DFQATT and SNEGSKA (reference sequence). The V gene end was trimmed by 5 bases and the J gene end by 6 bases; junction bases not matched to a gene: 15. This CDR3 reads CSAGGSSGFRGNEQFF. The CDR3 DNA sequence: TGCAGTGCTGGCGGGTCTAGCGGGTTTCGGGGCAATGAGCAGTTCTTC.

The chain carries TRBV11-2 and TRBJ2-7; 7 bases map to TRBD1. There are 16 residues in the CDR3. Per germline, CDR1 SGHAT and CDR2 FQNNGV. The V gene end was trimmed by 1 base and the J gene end by 5 bases; junction bases not matched to a gene: 11. The CDR3 DNA is TGTGCCAGCAGCTTAGCGGTAGTGACAGGGAGCCACGAGCAGTACTTC. The encoded protein is CASSLAVVTGSHEQYF.

A note on this clonotype: One base away lies a much larger clone, so this may be a sequencing read error. The chain couples TRBV29-1 to TRBJ1-4; D uncertain. V was pared by 7 bases and J by 8 bases, with 17 bases between. This CDR3 region has 13 residues. Germline V gene sequence: CDR1 SQVTM, CDR2 ANQGSEA. CDR3 sequence: CSGAEQTREKLFF. CDR3 DNA: TGCAGCGGTGCCGAGCAAACACGGGAAAAACTGTTTTTT.

The chain uses TRBV6-2 or TRBV6-3 and TRBJ1-1; D call uncertain. CDR3 length: 14 amino acids. Germline CDR1 and CDR2: MNHEY and SVGEGT. V was cut by 6 bases and J by 6 bases, with 17 bases left in between. This CDR3 reads CASSDIPRRAEAFF. CDR3 DNA sequence: TGTGCCAGCAGCGATATACCCCGACGGGCTGAAGCTTTCTTT.

This clonotype was seen a handful of times. This chain uses TRBV29-1 with TRBJ1-2; 7 positions match TRBD1. Germline CDR1 is SQVTM and CDR2 is ANQGSEA. The length of the CDR3 is 13 residues. Trimming cost V 5 bases and J 0 bases; bases outside gene matches: 3. The DNA of the CDR3 is TGCAGCGTTACAGGGGAAGCTAACTATGGCTACACCTTC. This gives the protein CSVTGEANYGYTF.

The chain combines TRBV7-2 with TRBJ2-7; D may correspond to TRBD1 or TRBD2 (5 bases each). Trimming took off 5 bases at V and 0 bases at J, with 14 bases between the two ends. This CDR3 contains 15 residues. CDR1 is SGHTA and CDR2 is FQGNSA in the germline V gene. CDR3 bases: TGTGCCAGCAGCACCGGGACCCCCTACTCCTACGAGCAGTACTTC. This translates into CASSTGTPYSYEQYF.

V and J are TRBV20-1 and TRBJ1-5; D unclear. CDR1 and CDR2 (germline): DFQATT, SNEGSKA (reference sequence). Trimming took off 0 bases at V and 7 bases at J, with 16 bases between the two ends. The length of the CDR3 is 15 residues. The CDR3 reads CSARDLWGWSQPQHF. The CDR3, as DNA: TGCAGTGCTAGAGACCTATGGGGTTGGAGCCAGCCCCAGCATTTT.

The chain combines TRBV4-3 with TRBJ2-4; TRBD2 might be the D (5 bases). The J call may be wrong; the DNA end is better matched by TRBJ2-7. There are 17 residues in the CDR3. CDR1 LGHNA and CDR2 YSLEER come from the germline V gene. As DNA, the CDR3 is TGCGCCAGCAGCCAAGGCCCCCGACGGGATCCTATGGACGAGCAGTACTTC. Amino acids: CASSQGPRRDPMDEQYF.

This clonotype was counted only a few times. CDR3 protein: CASSLGQDTGELFF. The CDR3 DNA reads as TGTGCCAGCAGTTTAGGGCAAGACACCGGGGAGCTGTTTTTT. The J gene is TRBJ2-2, the V gene TRBV12-3 or TRBV12-4; D is ambiguous. The CDR3 is 14 amino acids. V was cut by 1 base and J by 3 bases, with 6 bases left in between.

With regard to this clonotype: A much more abundant neighbour one base away suggests this may be a read error. The CDR3 nucleotides read TGTGCCAGCAGCCCGACTAGCGCAGATACGCAGTATTTT. Translating gives CASSPTSADTQYF. V gene TRBV12-3 or TRBV12-4 combines with J gene TRBJ2-3; TRBD2 aligns across 8 bases. V lost 6 bases, J lost 4 bases, and 3 bases stayed unmatched. The CDR3 spans 13 residues.

On this clonotype itself: A much larger clone lies a single base off, so this may be a read error. The DNA for the CDR3 is TGTGCCAGCAACCTTCAGGCCCTTTTAGACAAAAGCATTCAGTACTTC. Amino acids: CASNLQALLDKSIQYF. The chain links TRBV12-3 or TRBV12-4 to TRBJ2-4; D is undetermined. This CDR3 contains 16 residues.

The CDR3 loop is CANQGRRAKNIQYF. In DNA, the CDR3 is TGTGCCAACCAGGGGAGGAGGGCCAAAAACATTCAGTACTTC. The V call is TRBV27, the J call TRBJ2-4; D possibly matches TRBD1 or TRBD2 (6 bases each). Trimming removed 10 bases from V and 1 base from J, with 14 bases in between. The CDR3 totals 14 residues. Germline values: CDR1 MNHEY, CDR2 SMNVEV (reference sequence).

This chain uses TRBV25-1 with TRBJ2-1; 8 positions match TRBD2. The germline V gene has CDR1 MGHDK and CDR2 SYGVNS. The trim removed 4 bases at V and 4 bases at J, leaving 15 bases unmatched. The CDR3 has 18 amino acids. The CDR3 DNA reads as TGTGCCAGCAGTGGGGGAGCGGGGACTAGAGGGGGTTACAATGAGCAGTTCTTC. Translating it yields CASSGGAGTRGGYNEQFF.

This clonotype has just a few counts. This chain connects TRBV20-1 to TRBJ2-3; 8 bases match TRBD2. This CDR3 contains 15 residues. After removal of 5 bases from V and 1 base from J, the junction contained 8 bases not matched to a gene. The germline V gene has CDR1 DFQATT and CDR2 SNEGSKA (reference sequence). The CDR3 region is CSADLSGRRTDTQYF. The CDR3, as DNA: TGCAGTGCTGATCTCAGCGGGAGACGCACAGATACGCAGTATTTT.

There are a few counts of this clonotype. The chain links TRBV12-3 or TRBV12-4 to TRBJ2-7, with 12 nucleotides matching TRBD2. V lost 8 bases, J lost 6 bases, and 11 bases stayed unmatched. The CDR3 runs to 15 residues. The CDR3 DNA follows: TGTGCCAGCCAACCTAGCGGGAGGGCCACCGGCGAGCAGTACTTC. This translates into CASQPSGRATGEQYF.

The V and J genes are TRBV13 and TRBJ2-1; possibly TRBD1 for D (5 bases). Trimming pared 5 bases from V and 10 bases from J, leaving 12 bases between. The CDR3 covers 12 residues. Germline V gene data show CDR1 as PRHDT and CDR2 as FYEKMQ (reference sequence). Here the CDR3 DNA reads TGTGCCAGCAGCCCAGACAGTGTAGAGCAGTTCTTC. This encodes CASSPDSVEQFF.